These 29 T cell receptor beta chains were sequenced from one sample in a study of human T cells and chemical hapten exposure. Time point specified: patch test 1, 2 weeks after DPC sensitization. The treatment is: therapeutic diphenylcyclopropenone sensitization with weekly scalp DPC. TCRdb reanalysed the RACE reads using MiXCR and keeps one entry per CDR3 protein. The sample includes around 75,000 distinct CDR3 sequences, around 11% of them seen just once. This material consisted of whole blood, taken in connection with sensitization to the hapten diphenylcyclopropenone (DPC). Every receptor here comes from a woman aged 60-70 years with alopecia areata. Some clones in this sample may be carry-over from other donors' samples.

A few counts support this clonotype. The chain uses TRBV20-1 and TRBJ1-2; 8 bases agree with TRBD1. This CDR3 contains 13 residues. The junction had 5 bases not matched to a gene; V was cut back by 6 bases and J by 2 bases. The germline V gene encodes CDR1 DFQATT and CDR2 SNEGSKA (reference sequence). CDR3 DNA: TGCAGTGCCCGGACAGGGAGGAACTATGGCTACACCTTC. Its protein product is CSARTGRNYGYTF.

Points on this clonotype: The germline gene is not matched at one end of the junction; a read error may be the cause. The V and J genes are TRBV7-2 and TRBJ1-1; D ambiguous. CDR1 is SGHTA, CDR2 FQGNSA, per germline. The CDR3 consists of 14 residues. CDR3 loop: CGSSLGHQNTEAFF. The CDR3 coding sequence is TGTGGCAGCAGCTTAGGGCACCAGAACACTGAAGCTTTCTTT. Complete variable domain (other parts from reference TRBV7-2 and TRBJ1-1): GAGVSQSPSNKVTEKGKDVELRCDPISGHTALYWYRQSLGQGLEFLIYFQGNSAPDKSGLPSDRFSAERTGGSVSTLTIQRTQQEDSAVYLCGSSLGHQNTEAFFGQGTRLTVV.

This rearrangement joins TRBV29-1 to TRBJ2-1, with 11 bases lining up with TRBD2. Germline CDR1 is SQVTM and CDR2 is ANQGSEA. The CDR3 is 15 residues long. J lost 5 bases, V lost 7 bases, and 10 bases had no gene match. This CDR3 reads CSDQLPTSGDNEQFF. The DNA of the CDR3 is TGCAGCGACCAACTCCCGACTAGCGGGGACAATGAGCAGTTCTTC.

This clonotype occurred a few times. The chain couples TRBV4-2 to TRBJ2-7; no reliable D call. Germline CDR1 and CDR2: LGHNA and YNFKEQ. Trimming left V 2 bases short and J 5 bases short, with 13 bases between. The CDR3 length is 14 residues. The CDR3 DNA follows: TGTGCCAGCAGCCAATATAGTGAGGACGACGAGCAGTACTTC. Protein product: CASSQYSEDDEQYF.

In its sample, this clonotype was seen a few times. The CDR3 sequence: CSVRILQGSTEAFF. The CDR3 nucleotides read TGCAGCGTCCGGATACTACAGGGGTCCACTGAAGCTTTCTTT. The chain recombines TRBV29-1 with TRBJ1-1; 7 bases are a match to TRBD1. This CDR3 has 14 residues. V trimming: 6 bases; J trimming: 4 bases; junction bases outside the gene matches: 11. Germline V gene sequence: CDR1 SQVTM, CDR2 ANQGSEA.

This clonotype was seen many times. The chain couples TRBV7-6 to TRBJ2-1; 8 bases align to TRBD2. The CDR3 covers 16 residues. The germline gives CDR1 SGHVS, CDR2 FNYEAQ. After removal of 5 bases from V and 8 bases from J, the junction contained 14 bases not matched to a gene. CDR3 nucleotides: TGTGCCAGCAGCCCTCAACCGGGACTAGTTCTCGATGAGCAGTTCTTC. Protein sequence: CASSPQPGLVLDEQFF.

The chain carries TRBV3-1 and TRBJ2-5; D may correspond to TRBD1 or TRBD2 (5 bases each). V shed 3 bases and J shed 2 bases, with 13 bases lying between them. CDR3 length equals 15 residues. Germline values: CDR1 LGHDT, CDR2 YNNKEL (reference sequence). CDR3 region: CASSQIGTRQETQYF. The DNA of the CDR3 is TGTGCCAGCAGCCAGATAGGGACCCGACAAGAGACCCAGTACTTC.

The chain carries TRBV7-2 and TRBJ2-1, with 8 bases that match TRBD1. The ends lost 5 bases at V and 13 bases at J; junction bases unmatched: 7. This CDR3 has 12 residues. Germline CDR1 reads SGHTA; CDR2 reads FQGNSA. The CDR3 nucleotides are TGTGCCAGCAGCACACCAGGGGGCCCACAGTTCTTC. This sequence encodes CASSTPGGPQFF.

In its sample, this clonotype was seen a few times. V gene TRBV29-1 combines with J gene TRBJ1-2, with 8 positions matching TRBD1. The ends lost 6 bases at V and 4 bases at J; junction bases unmatched: 7. Germline V gene lookup returns CDR1 SQVTM and CDR2 ANQGSEA. There are 13 residues in the CDR3. DNA of the CDR3: TGCAGCGTGGGAGGGACAGGCCTCTATGGCTACACCTTC. Amino acid sequence: CSVGGTGLYGYTF.

This clonotype was seen once. The CDR3 sequence: CASETSGRAYEQYF. CDR3 in DNA: TGTGCCTCCGAGACCTCGGGCCGAGCCTACGAGCAGTACTTC. The chain recombines TRBV28 with TRBJ2-7; D remains unclear. The CDR3 contains 14 residues. Germline V CDR1 and CDR2: MDHEN, SYDVKM. Deletions cut 11 bases from V and 2 bases from J, with 19 bases between.

This clonotype was detected only a few times. CDR3 residues: CASSENPGQGIYEQYF. DNA for the CDR3: TGCGCCAGCAGCGAGAATCCAGGACAGGGGATATACGAGCAGTACTTC. The chain recombines TRBV5-1 with TRBJ2-7; 9 bases match TRBD1. With 4 bases clipped from V and 4 bases from J, the junction kept 12 bases outside the gene matches. Germline V CDR1 and CDR2: SGHRS, YFSETQ. This CDR3 spans 16 amino acids.

This clonotype was seen at least ten times. The chain is built from TRBV29-1 and TRBJ2-3; D is perhaps TRBD2 (5 bases). With 6 bases removed from V and 1 base from J, the gap between germline ends came to 8 bases. Germline CDR1 and CDR2: SQVTM and ANQGSEA. This CDR3 comprises 12 residues. The CDR3 reads CSVGGRTDTQYF. The DNA of the CDR3 is TGCAGCGTCGGAGGTCGCACAGATACGCAGTATTTT.

This clonotype was seen many times. This sequence joins TRBV7-3 and TRBJ2-3, with 10 positions matching TRBD2. This CDR3 has 16 amino acids. Germline-derived CDR1 and CDR2 are SGHTA and FQGTGA. Trimming cost V 5 bases and J 1 base; bases outside gene matches: 6. The CDR3 sequence: CASSIDGTSGTDTQYF. The CDR3, as DNA: TGTGCCAGCAGCATAGACGGGACTAGCGGCACAGATACGCAGTATTTT.

This clonotype was picked up many times. The V and J genes are TRBV10-2 and TRBJ1-1; 9 nucleotides align to TRBD1. The CDR3 is 15 amino acids. Germline assignment: CDR1 WSHSY and CDR2 SAAADI. Unmatched junction bases numbered 3, after V lost 3 bases and J lost 1 base. The CDR3 is CASSESQGANTEAFF. CDR3 bases: TGCGCCAGCAGTGAATCACAGGGGGCGAACACTGAAGCTTTCTTT.

J is TRBJ2-1 and V is TRBV12-3 or TRBV12-4; D ambiguous. This CDR3 is 15 amino acids long. Trimming cost V 6 bases and J 4 bases, with 16 bases left between them. The CDR3 region is CASSRPRVGYNEQFF. The CDR3 region has the DNA TGTGCCAGCAGCCGTCCCCGGGTCGGGTACAATGAGCAGTTCTTC.

This clonotype was found a few times. This chain joins TRBV19 and TRBJ2-7; possible D gene TRBD1, 6 bases. V lost 4 bases and J lost 2, with 15 bases in between. CDR3 length: 15 amino acids. Germline V gene sequence: CDR1 LNHDA, CDR2 SQIVND (reference sequence). The CDR3 DNA reads TGTGCCAGTAGTAAGGTCAGGGGCTCGCCCTACGAGCAGTACTTC. This translates into CASSKVRGSPYEQYF.

There are many counts of this clonotype. The chain uses TRBV9 and TRBJ2-3; no reliable D call. Between the trimmed V and J ends, which lost 0 bases and 1 base, there was a span of 6 bases. Per germline, CDR1 SGDLS and CDR2 YYNGEE. This CDR3 has 14 residues. In nucleotides, the CDR3 is TGTGCCAGCAGCGTAGGTTTCGGCACAGATACGCAGTATTTT. Translating it yields CASSVGFGTDTQYF.

This chain uses TRBV6-6 with TRBJ2-7; possibly TRBD1 for D (6 bases). V was trimmed by 2 bases and J by 3 bases, leaving 11 bases between them. The CDR3 length is 14 residues. Germline V gene lookup returns CDR1 MNHNY and CDR2 SVGAGI (reference sequence). The CDR3 sequence is CASSYGRDIYEQYF. Written as DNA, the CDR3 is TGTGCCAGCAGTTACGGCCGGGACATCTACGAGCAGTACTTC.

At least ten counts were recorded for this clonotype. The rearrangement joins TRBV30 to TRBJ2-3, with no clear D. Germline CDR1 reads GTSNPN; CDR2 reads SVGIG (reference sequence). V was pared by 8 bases and J by 0 bases, with 12 bases between. The CDR3 loop spans 13 amino acids. For the CDR3, the DNA is TGTGCCGCTGGCTGGACGAGCACAGATACGCAGTATTTT. Amino acids: CAAGWTSTDTQYF.

The table lists this clonotype with a count of one. The chain links TRBV30 to TRBJ1-4, with TRBD1 as a possible D gene (5 bases). The CDR3 is made up of 15 amino acids. Per germline, CDR1 GTSNPN and CDR2 SVGIG (reference sequence). Between the trimmed V and J ends, which lost 2 bases and 2 bases, there was a span of 12 bases. DNA of the CDR3: TGTGCCTGGAGTAACCCAAGGGGCACTAATGAAAAACTGTTTTTT. Translation gives CAWSNPRGTNEKLFF.

There are a few counts of this clonotype. V gene TRBV19 combines with J gene TRBJ2-7, with D perhaps TRBD2 (6 bases). The CDR3 runs 15 residues. CDR1 and CDR2 from the germline V gene are LNHDA and SQIVND (reference sequence). V was pared by 2 bases and J by 2 bases, with 13 bases between. CDR3 nucleotides: TGTGCCAGTAGTATATCCCACCGGGGGACCTACGAGCAGTACTTC. Amino acids: CASSISHRGTYEQYF.

This clonotype was detected many times. This chain connects TRBV7-9 to TRBJ2-4, with a tentative D call TRBD2 (5 bases). Germline CDR1 and CDR2: SEHNR and FQNEAQ (reference sequence). The V end was cut by 6 bases, the J end by 0 bases, with 12 bases between. This CDR3 comprises 15 residues. CDR3 loop: CASSAGNLAKNIQYF. The CDR3 bases are TGTGCCAGCAGTGCCGGGAACTTAGCCAAAAACATTCAGTACTTC.

This clonotype occurred many times. V gene TRBV12-3 or TRBV12-4 combines with J gene TRBJ1-4; the D gene is possibly TRBD1 (5 bases). The V end lost 4 bases, the J end lost 8 bases, and 14 bases lay between the germline ends. The CDR3 has 14 amino acids. The CDR3 loop is CASSSWGPREKLFF. CDR3 DNA sequence: TGTGCCAGCAGTTCTTGGGGCCCAAGGGAAAAACTGTTTTTT.

J is TRBJ2-3 and V is TRBV5-1, with D unresolved. Trimming removed 4 bases at V and 1 base at J, with 13 bases between. The CDR3 contains 15 residues. Germline assignment: CDR1 SGHRS and CDR2 YFSETQ. CDR3 nucleotides: TGCGCCAGCAGCGCTCTCGGATTACGCACAGATACGCAGTATTTT. Translation gives CASSALGLRTDTQYF.

This clonotype was observed at least ten times. V and J are TRBV9 and TRBJ1-2, with D unclear. The CDR3 consists of 12 residues. With 0 bases removed from V and 6 bases from J, the gap between germline ends came to 6 bases. Germline V gene lookup returns CDR1 SGDLS and CDR2 YYNGEE. The chain's CDR3 is CASSVASHGYTF. DNA for the CDR3: TGTGCCAGCAGCGTAGCTTCTCATGGCTACACCTTC.

This clonotype has only a few counts. The V gene is TRBV7-2, the J gene TRBJ1-6; D remains unclear. The CDR3 contains 14 residues. In germline, CDR1 is SGHTA, CDR2 FQGNSA. V was trimmed by 3 bases and J by 9 bases, leaving 12 bases between them. The CDR3 bases are TGTGCCAGCAGCTTCTATGGAAGCCGTTCACCCCTCCACTTT. Its translation: CASSFYGSRSPLHF.

This clonotype has only a few counts. This chain connects TRBV29-1 to TRBJ1-2, with D unclear. The CDR3 spans 11 residues. Germline CDR1 reads SQVTM; CDR2 reads ANQGSEA. The V end was cut by 4 bases, the J end by 4 bases, with 7 bases between. CDR3 nucleotide sequence: TGCAGCGTTGCCCATAGCTATGGCTACACCTTC. This gives the protein CSVAHSYGYTF.

The table lists this clonotype with a few counts. Its ends do not fully match the called genes, so a read error is possible. The chain employs TRBV27 and TRBJ2-7; 7 positions match TRBD1. The CDR3 has 15 residues. CDR1 is MNHEY and CDR2 is SMNVEV in the germline V gene (reference sequence). CDR3 bases: TGTGCCAGCAGTTTATCGTCAGGGGGTAACTACAAGCAGTACTTC. Its protein product is CASSLSSGGNYKQYF.

There are many counts of this clonotype. This rearrangement joins TRBV30 to TRBJ1-5, with D hard to call. The germline V gene has CDR1 GTSNPN and CDR2 SVGIG (reference sequence). The ends were cut back, 2 bases at V and 0 bases at J, with 8 bases in the middle. The CDR3 sequence is 14 residues long. CDR3 loop: CAWSSGVSNQPQHF. DNA for the CDR3: TGTGCCTGGAGTTCTGGCGTTAGCAATCAGCCCCAGCATTTT.